These 19 T cell receptor beta chains came from one sample sequenced in a study of blood T cells in healthy people across ages. Combining a sample-barcoded 5' primer with a J-beta primer mix, a second PCR ran for about 7 to 12 cycles. TCRdb re-analysed the 5' RACE reads in MiXCR, keeping a single row per CDR3 protein. The data show around 1.5 million distinct CDR3 sequences, around 59% seen once. Sequenced sample: blood. The source of these receptors is a man aged 18 to 35 in good health.

This chain joins TRBV10-3 and TRBJ1-2; no definite D call. Per the germline V gene, CDR1 is ENHRY and CDR2 is SYGVKD. This CDR3 contains 14 residues. The ends were cut back, 2 bases at V and 4 bases at J, with 11 bases in the middle. The CDR3 DNA reads TGTGCCATCAGTGAGGGCCCTGATCCCTATGGCTACACCTTC. It encodes CAISEGPDPYGYTF.

V is TRBV5-1 and J is TRBJ2-5, with 9 bases fitting TRBD1. Germline assignment: CDR1 SGHRS and CDR2 YFSETQ. The CDR3 spans 14 residues. The ends lost 6 bases at V and 2 bases at J; junction bases unmatched: 5. The CDR3 DNA follows: TGCGCCAGCACCCGGGACAGGGCACAAGAGACCCAGTACTTC. This sequence encodes CASTRDRAQETQYF.

This rearrangement joins TRBV6-2 or TRBV6-3 to TRBJ1-1; the D is unclear. Germline values: CDR1 MNHEY, CDR2 SVGEGT. V dropped 4 bases and J dropped 4 bases, with 13 bases sitting between them. CDR3 length: 14 amino acids. The CDR3 protein is CASSSSGGSTEAFF. The CDR3 nucleotides read TGTGCCAGCAGTTCCTCGGGCGGGTCCACTGAAGCTTTCTTT.

The chain carries TRBV4-1 and TRBJ2-7; D remains unclear. The V gene's germline CDR1 is MGHRA and CDR2 YSYEKL. This CDR3 is 14 amino acids long. Trimming cost V 4 bases and J 2 bases, with 12 bases left between them. CDR3 sequence (DNA): TGCGCCAGCAGCCCTTCGGCTAGGCCCTACGAGCAGTACTTC. Translating gives CASSPSARPYEQYF.

A few counts support this clonotype. The CDR3 DNA is TGTGCCAGCAGTTACCCCGGGACTAGCGGGAAATACTACAATGAGCAGTTCTTC. It is translated as CASSYPGTSGKYYNEQFF. The chain has TRBV6-2 or TRBV6-3 and TRBJ2-1; 13 positions match TRBD2. The J segment lost 3 bases and the V segment lost 2 bases, leaving 7 bases of the junction unmatched. The CDR3 totals 18 residues. Per the germline V gene, CDR1 is MNHEY and CDR2 is SVGEGT.

Points on this clonotype: A much larger clone lies a single base off, so this may be a read error. This chain connects TRBV7-2 to TRBJ2-7; tentative D call: TRBD2 (6 bases). CDR1 SGHTA and CDR2 FQGNSA come from the germline V gene. The CDR3 has 12 residues. The CDR3 loop is CASRGAGYEQCF. CDR3 DNA: TGTGCCAGCCGTGGGGCGGGGTACGAGCAGTGCTTC.

The rearrangement uses TRBV7-2 and TRBJ2-3; the D is unclear. This CDR3 has 12 amino acids. Germline CDR1 reads SGHTA; CDR2 reads FQGNSA. Trimming shortened V by 2 bases and J by 4 bases, and 4 bases separated the two germline ends. This CDR3 is CASSLNSDTQYF. The CDR3 bases are TGTGCCAGCAGCTTAAATTCAGATACGCAGTATTTT.

This rearrangement joins TRBV6-5 to TRBJ2-3, with a weak D call TRBD1 (6 bases). V dropped 5 bases and J dropped 6 bases, with 12 bases sitting between them. The CDR3 is 13 amino acids. Germline values: CDR1 MNHEY, CDR2 SVGAGI. The CDR3 coding sequence is TGTGCCAGCAGTCGGAACAGGGTTGATACGCAGTATTTT. It is translated as CASSRNRVDTQYF.

DNA for the CDR3: TGCGCCAGCAGGCCCGGGGGGTCCTCCTCCTACAATGAGCAGTTCTTC. Translation gives CASRPGGSSSYNEQFF. The V gene is TRBV5-1, the J gene TRBJ2-1, with 7 bases that match TRBD2. The CDR3 is 16 amino acids. V was clipped by 5 bases and J by 0 bases; unmatched bases: 8. Germline assignment: CDR1 SGHRS and CDR2 YFSETQ. Full variable domain (missing parts from reference TRBV5-1 and TRBJ2-1): KAGVTQTPRYLIKTRGQQVTLSCSPISGHRSVSWYQQTPGQGLQFLFEYFSETQRNKGNFPGRFSGRQFSNSRSEMNVSTLELGDSALYLCASRPGGSSSYNEQFFGPGTRLTVL.

In its sample, this clonotype was seen many times. The V call is TRBV9, the J call TRBJ2-4; 9 bases agree with TRBD2. Germline assignment: CDR1 SGDLS and CDR2 YYNGEE. The CDR3 is 19 amino acids. V lost 3 bases and J lost 3; bases outside the gene matches: 16. Here the CDR3 reads CASSAGPAGGSKDKNIQYF. CDR3 in DNA: TGTGCCAGCAGCGCCGGGCCAGCGGGGGGTAGTAAAGACAAAAACATTCAGTACTTC.

This clonotype was observed a handful of times. This chain connects TRBV7-2 to TRBJ2-4; no clear D. The end of the DNA aligns better with TRBJ2-7, so the J call may be wrong. Per the germline V gene, CDR1 is SGHTA and CDR2 is FQGNSA. There are 14 residues in the CDR3. The CDR3 here is CASSRLILFYEQYF. Written as DNA, the CDR3 is TGTGCCAGCAGCCGCTTAATCCTGTTCTACGAGCAGTACTTC.

The chain combines TRBV21-1 with TRBJ2-7; TRBD1, the table's D call, lacks a check against the DNA. TRBV21-1 is a recognized pseudogene. The CDR3 covers 17 residues. The CDR3 region has the DNA TGTGCCAGCAGCAAAGCCAAAGGGACAGGGGTAGCCTACGAGCAGTACTTC. The encoded protein is CASSKAKGTGVAYEQYF.

V and J are TRBV20-1 and TRBJ2-5; the D call may be TRBD1 or TRBD2 (5 bases each). Trimming took off 0 bases at V and 1 base at J, with 9 bases between the two ends. The CDR3 is 14 amino acids. Per the germline V gene, CDR1 is DFQATT and CDR2 is SNEGSKA (reference sequence). CDR3 protein: CSARDVGTQETQYF. For the CDR3, the DNA is TGCAGTGCTAGAGACGTAGGGACCCAAGAGACCCAGTACTTC.

This clonotype came up a few times. V and J are TRBV10-3 and TRBJ1-2; unclear D gene. CDR1 and CDR2 (germline): ENHRY, SYGVKD. The CDR3 is 13 residues long. Trimming removed 7 bases at V and 8 bases at J, with 17 bases between. CDR3 nucleotides: TGTGCCATCAAAAGGACCTATATGGGGGGCTACACCTTC. This encodes CAIKRTYMGGYTF.

This clonotype has a single count. This chain joins TRBV20-1 and TRBJ2-1, with D perhaps TRBD2 (6 bases). There are 14 residues in the CDR3. Trimming took 4 bases from V and 3 from J, leaving 13 bases between them. The V gene's germline CDR1 is DFQATT and CDR2 SNEGSKA (reference sequence). CDR3 nucleotides: TGCAGTGCTAACCCGGGAGTGAGCTACAATGAGCAGTTCTTC. Its translation is CSANPGVSYNEQFF.

The J gene is TRBJ2-1, the V gene TRBV10-3; D not resolved. V lost 0 bases, J lost 4 bases, and 10 bases lay in between. The germline CDR1 and CDR2 sequences are ENHRY and SYGVKD. The CDR3 is made up of 15 amino acids. The CDR3 here is CAISESSAPYNEQFF. The CDR3 region has the DNA TGTGCCATCAGTGAGTCGTCAGCGCCATACAATGAGCAGTTCTTC.

V is TRBV27 and J is TRBJ1-2; possible D gene TRBD1, 6 bases. The CDR3 consists of 14 residues. V was shortened by 6 bases and J by 2 bases, with 13 bases between the two germline ends. Germline assignment: CDR1 MNHEY and CDR2 SMNVEV (reference sequence). The CDR3 nucleotides are TGTGCCAGCAGAACTCAAACAGGGAACTATGGCTACACCTTC. Its protein is CASRTQTGNYGYTF.

V is TRBV7-2 and J is TRBJ2-7, with 8 positions matching TRBD2. The DNA matches TRBJ2-5 better at its end, which makes the J call doubtful. The CDR3 covers 15 residues. The V gene's germline CDR1 is SGHTA and CDR2 FQGNSA. For the CDR3, the DNA is TGTGCCAGCAGCAAATCCGGGACTAGAGTTGAGACCCAGTACTTC. As protein: CASSKSGTRVETQYF.

V gene TRBV10-1 combines with J gene TRBJ1-2; D not certain. V lost 7 bases and J 7 bases, leaving 13 bases between the germline ends. CDR3 length: 12 amino acids. Germline V gene data show CDR1 as WNHNN and CDR2 as SYGVQD (reference sequence). The CDR3 DNA reads as TGCGCCAGCATCAGATTCCCGTCTGGCTACACCTTC. Its translation is CASIRFPSGYTF.